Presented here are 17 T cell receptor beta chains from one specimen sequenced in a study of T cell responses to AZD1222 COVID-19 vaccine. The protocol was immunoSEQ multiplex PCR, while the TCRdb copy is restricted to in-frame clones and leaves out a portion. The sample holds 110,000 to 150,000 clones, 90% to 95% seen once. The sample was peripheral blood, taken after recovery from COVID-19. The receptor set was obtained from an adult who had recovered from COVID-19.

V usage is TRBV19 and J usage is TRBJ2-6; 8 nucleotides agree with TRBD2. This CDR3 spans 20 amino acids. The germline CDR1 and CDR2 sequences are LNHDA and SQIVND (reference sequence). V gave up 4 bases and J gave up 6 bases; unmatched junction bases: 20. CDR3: CASSTALTSGFLRVANVLTF. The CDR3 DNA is TGTGCCAGTAGTACCGCCCTAACTAGCGGATTCCTTAGAGTGGCCAACGTCCTGACTTTC. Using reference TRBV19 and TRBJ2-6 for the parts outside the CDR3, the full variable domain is DGGITQSPKYLFRKEGQNVTLSCEQNLNHDAMYWYRQDPGQGLRLIYYSQIVNDFQKGDIAEGYSVSREKKESFPLTVTSAQKNPTAFYLCASSTALTSGFLRVANVLTFGAGSRLTVL.

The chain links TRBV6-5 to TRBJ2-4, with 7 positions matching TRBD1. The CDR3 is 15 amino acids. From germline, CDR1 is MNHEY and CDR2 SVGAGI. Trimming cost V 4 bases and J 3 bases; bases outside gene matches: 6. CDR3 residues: CASSFLTGDKNIQYF. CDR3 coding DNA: TGTGCCAGCAGTTTCTTAACAGGGGACAAAAACATTCAGTACTTC.

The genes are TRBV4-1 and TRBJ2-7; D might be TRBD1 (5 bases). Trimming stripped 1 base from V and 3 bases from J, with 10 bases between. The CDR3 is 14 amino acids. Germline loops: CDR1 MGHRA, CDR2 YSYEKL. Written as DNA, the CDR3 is TGCGCCAGCAGCCAAGCAGGCAGGGACTACGAGCAGTACTTC. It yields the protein CASSQAGRDYEQYF.

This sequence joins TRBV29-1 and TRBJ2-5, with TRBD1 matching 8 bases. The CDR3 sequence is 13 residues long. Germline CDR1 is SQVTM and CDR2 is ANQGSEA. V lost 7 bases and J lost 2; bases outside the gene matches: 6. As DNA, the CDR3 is TGCAGCGACCACCAGGGGGCGCAAGAGACCCAGTACTTC. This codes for CSDHQGAQETQYF.

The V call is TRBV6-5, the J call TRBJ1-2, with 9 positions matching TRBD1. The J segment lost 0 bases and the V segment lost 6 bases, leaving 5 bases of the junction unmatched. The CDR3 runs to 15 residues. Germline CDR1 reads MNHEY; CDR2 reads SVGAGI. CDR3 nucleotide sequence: TGTGCCAGCAGACAGGGGGCTGAGGCTAACTATGGCTACACCTTC. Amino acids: CASRQGAEANYGYTF.

CDR3 in amino acids: CASSLRREDRSYNSPLHF. The CDR3 DNA reads TGTGCCAGCAGCTTGAGAAGGGAGGACCGCTCCTATAATTCACCCCTCCACTTT. This chain links TRBV5-4 with TRBJ1-6; D is ambiguous. The CDR3 is 18 residues long. V shed 1 base and J shed 0 bases, with 14 bases lying between them. Germline V gene data show CDR1 as SGHNT and CDR2 as YYREEE (reference sequence).

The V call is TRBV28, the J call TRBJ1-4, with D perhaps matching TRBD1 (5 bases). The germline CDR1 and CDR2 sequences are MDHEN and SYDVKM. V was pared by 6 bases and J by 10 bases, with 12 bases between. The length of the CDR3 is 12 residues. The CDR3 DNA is TGTGCCAGCAGCGCCCCTGGGGGAAAACTGTTTTTT. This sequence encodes CASSAPGGKLFF.

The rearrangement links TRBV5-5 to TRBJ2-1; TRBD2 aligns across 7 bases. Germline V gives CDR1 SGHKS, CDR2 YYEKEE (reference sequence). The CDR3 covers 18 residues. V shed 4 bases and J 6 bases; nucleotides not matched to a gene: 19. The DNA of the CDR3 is TGTGCCAGCAGCGTCGAACTAGAACAGCGGGGCCCCTTCAATGAGCAGTTCTTC. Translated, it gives CASSVELEQRGPFNEQFF.

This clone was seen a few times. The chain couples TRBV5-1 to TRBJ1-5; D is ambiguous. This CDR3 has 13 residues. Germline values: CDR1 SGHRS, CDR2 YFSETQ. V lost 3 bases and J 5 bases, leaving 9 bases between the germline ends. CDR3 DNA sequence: TGCGCCAGCAGCTCCACATTAGATCAGCCCCAGCATTTT. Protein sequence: CASSSTLDQPQHF.

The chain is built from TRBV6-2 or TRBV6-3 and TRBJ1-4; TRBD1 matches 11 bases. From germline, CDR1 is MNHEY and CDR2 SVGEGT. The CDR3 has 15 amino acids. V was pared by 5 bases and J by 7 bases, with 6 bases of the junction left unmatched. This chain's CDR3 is CASSTRTGGGEKLFF. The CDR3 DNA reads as TGTGCCAGCAGTACGAGGACAGGGGGCGGTGAAAAACTGTTTTTT.

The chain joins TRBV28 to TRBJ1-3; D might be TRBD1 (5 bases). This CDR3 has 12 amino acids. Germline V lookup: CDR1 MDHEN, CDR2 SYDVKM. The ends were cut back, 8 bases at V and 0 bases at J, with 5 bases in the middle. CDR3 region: CASQGSGNTIYF. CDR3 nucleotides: TGTGCCAGCCAGGGCTCTGGAAACACCATATATTTT. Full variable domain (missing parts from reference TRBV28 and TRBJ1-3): DVKVTQSSRYLVKRTGEKVFLECVQDMDHENMFWYRQDPGLGLRLIYFSYDVKMKEKGDIPEGYSVSREKKERFSLILESASTNQTSMYLCASQGSGNTIYFGEGSWLTVV.

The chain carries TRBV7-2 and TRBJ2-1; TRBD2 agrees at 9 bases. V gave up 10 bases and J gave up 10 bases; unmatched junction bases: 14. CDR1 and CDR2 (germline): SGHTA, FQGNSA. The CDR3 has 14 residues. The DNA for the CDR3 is TGTGCCATCAAGCGGGGGGCAAGTCTCAGAGAGCAGTTCTTC. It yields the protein CAIKRGASLREQFF.

For the CDR3, the DNA is TGTGCCACCAGTGATCCGGGACAGGGGGCCTACGAGCAGTACTTC. Residues: CATSDPGQGAYEQYF. The genes are TRBV24-1 and TRBJ2-7, with TRBD1 matching 11 bases. Germline CDR1 KGHDR, CDR2 SFDVKD. This CDR3 has 15 amino acids. The ends lost 3 bases at V and 2 bases at J; junction bases unmatched: 2.

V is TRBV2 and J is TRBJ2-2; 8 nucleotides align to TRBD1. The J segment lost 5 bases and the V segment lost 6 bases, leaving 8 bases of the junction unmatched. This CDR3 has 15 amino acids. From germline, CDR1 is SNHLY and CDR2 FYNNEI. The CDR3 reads CASRPDRGRTGELFF. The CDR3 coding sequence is TGTGCCAGCAGACCTGACAGGGGTAGGACCGGGGAGCTGTTTTTT.

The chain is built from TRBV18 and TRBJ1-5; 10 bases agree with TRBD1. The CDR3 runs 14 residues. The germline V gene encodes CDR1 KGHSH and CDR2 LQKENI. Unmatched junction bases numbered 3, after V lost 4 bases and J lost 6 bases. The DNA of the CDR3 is TGTGCCAGCTCACTTGACAGGGGGCGTCAGCCCCAGCATTTT. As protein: CASSLDRGRQPQHF.

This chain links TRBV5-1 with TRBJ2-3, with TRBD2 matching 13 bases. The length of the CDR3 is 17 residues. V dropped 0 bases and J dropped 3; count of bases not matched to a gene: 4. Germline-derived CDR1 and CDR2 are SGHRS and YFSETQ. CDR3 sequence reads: CASSLETSGRFTDTQYF. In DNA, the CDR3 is TGCGCCAGCAGCTTGGAGACTAGCGGGAGGTTTACAGATACGCAGTATTTT.

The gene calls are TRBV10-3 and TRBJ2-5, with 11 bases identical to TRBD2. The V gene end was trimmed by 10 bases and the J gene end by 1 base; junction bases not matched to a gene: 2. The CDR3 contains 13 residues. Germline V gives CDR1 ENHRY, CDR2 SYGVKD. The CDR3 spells CATGLAGQETQYF. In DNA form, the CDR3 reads TGTGCCACCGGACTAGCGGGCCAAGAGACCCAGTACTTC.